Described below is a single T cell receptor (beta chain) sequence and its context. Germline V CDR1 and CDR2: LGHNA, YNFKEQ. CDR3 length: 14 amino acids. J gave up 9 bases and V 0 bases, and 6 bases lay outside the gene matches. The data stem from a study of beta chain features in type 1 diabetes. Every isolated RNA sample was fully reverse transcribed, so sequencing captured expressed TCRB transcripts. The average read count of naive, central memory and regulatory T cell samples was several million. Sequencing used immunoSEQ multiplex PCR; TCRdb keeps in-frame clones, though not all of them. The table lists hundreds of thousands of clones, about 16% of them singletons. CD45RO/CCR7/CD25/CD127/CD95/CD27 separated CD4+ naive, central memory, regulatory and stem cell-like memory cells by sorting.

The TCR originated in a man aged 18 to 29 in good health. The specimen was naive CD4+ T cells from blood. The chain uses TRBV4-2 and TRBJ1-2; TRBD1 agrees at 8 bases. The CDR3 region is CASSQDGQGLSYTF. As DNA, the CDR3 is TGTGCCAGCAGCCAAGACGGACAGGGTCTGAGCTACACCTTC.